This T cell receptor (beta chain) was observed in a study of OX40 agonist ivuxolimab in advanced cancers. There are 15 residues in the CDR3. The junction had 3 bases not matched to a gene; V was cut back by 2 bases and J by 2 bases. Germline V CDR1 and CDR2: MNHEY, SMNVEV (reference sequence). A word on this clone: Its cognate antigen is unknown.

Assay: immunoSEQ multiplex PCR; the TCRdb copy retains only in-frame clones and omits some. The data contain 80,000 to 100,000 clones, 80% to 90% of them seen just once; the ten biggest clones take up 5.5%. Points from the study as a whole: At 0.1 to 3.0 mg/kg, clonal expansion of CD4+ and CD8+ blood T cells had occurred by week 6.

V usage is TRBV27 and J usage is TRBJ2-1; 7 positions match TRBD1. The clonotype originates from an adult with an advanced solid tumor such as melanoma, head and neck, liver or kidney cancer. This sample comprised CD4+ or CD8+ T cells sorted from blood, obtained in a trial of the OX40 agonist ivuxolimab. The CDR3 spells CASSLDRAPYNEQFF. CDR3 sequence (DNA): TGTGCCAGCAGTTTAGACAGGGCCCCCTACAATGAGCAGTTCTTC.